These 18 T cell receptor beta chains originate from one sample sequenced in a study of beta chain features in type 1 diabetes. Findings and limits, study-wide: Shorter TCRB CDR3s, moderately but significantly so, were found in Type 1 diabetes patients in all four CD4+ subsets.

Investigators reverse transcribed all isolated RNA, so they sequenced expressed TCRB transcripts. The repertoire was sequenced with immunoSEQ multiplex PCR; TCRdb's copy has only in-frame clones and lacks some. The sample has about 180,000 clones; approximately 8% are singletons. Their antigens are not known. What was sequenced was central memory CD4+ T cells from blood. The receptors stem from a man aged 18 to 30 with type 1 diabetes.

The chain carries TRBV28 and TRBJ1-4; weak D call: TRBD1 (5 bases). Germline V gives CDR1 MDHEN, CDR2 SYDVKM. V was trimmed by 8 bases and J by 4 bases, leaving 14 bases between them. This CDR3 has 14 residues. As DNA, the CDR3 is TGTGCCAGCTGTTGGGGCGGCGGTAATGAAAAACTGTTTTTT. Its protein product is CASCWGGGNEKLFF.

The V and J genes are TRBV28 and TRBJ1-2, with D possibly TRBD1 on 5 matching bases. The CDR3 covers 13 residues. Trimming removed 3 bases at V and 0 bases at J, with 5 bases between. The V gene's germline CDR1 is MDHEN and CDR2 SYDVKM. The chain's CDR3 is CASSLTANYGYTF. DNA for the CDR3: TGTGCCAGCAGTTTGACAGCTAACTATGGCTACACCTTC.

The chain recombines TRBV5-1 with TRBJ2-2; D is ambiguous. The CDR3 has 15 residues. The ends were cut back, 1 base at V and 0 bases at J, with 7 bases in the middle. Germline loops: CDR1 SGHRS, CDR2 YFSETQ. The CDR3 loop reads CASSLFQTNTGELFF. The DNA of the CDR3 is TGCGCCAGCAGCTTGTTCCAGACGAACACCGGGGAGCTGTTTTTT.

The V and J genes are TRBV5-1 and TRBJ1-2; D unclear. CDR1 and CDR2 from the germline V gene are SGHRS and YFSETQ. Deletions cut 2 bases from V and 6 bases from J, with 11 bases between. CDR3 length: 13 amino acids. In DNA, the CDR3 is TGCGCCAGCAGCTTAAGGGAGGTGGATGGCTACACCTTC. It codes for CASSLREVDGYTF.

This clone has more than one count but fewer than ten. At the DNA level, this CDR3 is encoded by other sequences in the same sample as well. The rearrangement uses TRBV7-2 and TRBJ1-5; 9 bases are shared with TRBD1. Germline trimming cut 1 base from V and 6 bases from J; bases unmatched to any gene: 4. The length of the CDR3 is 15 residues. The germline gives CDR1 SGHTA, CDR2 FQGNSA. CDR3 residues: CASSLGQGVSQPQHF. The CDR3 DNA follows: TGTGCCAGCAGCTTAGGACAGGGGGTGAGTCAGCCCCAGCATTTT.

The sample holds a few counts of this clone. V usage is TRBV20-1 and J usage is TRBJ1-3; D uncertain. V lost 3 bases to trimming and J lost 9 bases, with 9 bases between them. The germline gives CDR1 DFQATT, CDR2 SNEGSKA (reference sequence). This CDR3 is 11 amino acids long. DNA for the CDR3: TGCAGTGCTAGTTCCGGTAGCACCATATATTTT. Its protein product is CSASSGSTIYF.

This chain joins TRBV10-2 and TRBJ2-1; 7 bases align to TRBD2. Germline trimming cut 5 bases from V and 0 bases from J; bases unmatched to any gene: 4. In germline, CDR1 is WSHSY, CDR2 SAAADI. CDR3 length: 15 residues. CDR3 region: CASSRGGSSYNEQFF. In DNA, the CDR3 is TGCGCCAGCAGTCGGGGCGGGAGCTCCTACAATGAGCAGTTCTTC.

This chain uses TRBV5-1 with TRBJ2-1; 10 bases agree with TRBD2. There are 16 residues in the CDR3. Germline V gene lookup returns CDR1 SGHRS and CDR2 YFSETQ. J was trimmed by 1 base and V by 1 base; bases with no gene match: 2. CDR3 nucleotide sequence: TGCGCCAGCAGCTTGCCAGCGGGAGGGTCCTACAATGAGCAGTTCTTC. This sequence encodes CASSLPAGGSYNEQFF.

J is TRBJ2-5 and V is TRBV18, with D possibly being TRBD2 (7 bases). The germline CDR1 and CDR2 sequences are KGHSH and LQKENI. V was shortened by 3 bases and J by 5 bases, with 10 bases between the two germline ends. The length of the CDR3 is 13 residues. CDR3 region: CASSPGGLETQYF. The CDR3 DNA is TGTGCCAGCTCACCGGGGGGGCTCGAGACCCAGTACTTC.

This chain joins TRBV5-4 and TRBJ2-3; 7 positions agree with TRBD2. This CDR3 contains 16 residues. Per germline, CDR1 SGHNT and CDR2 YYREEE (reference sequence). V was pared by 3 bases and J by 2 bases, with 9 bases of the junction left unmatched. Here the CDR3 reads CASSSRRDYNTDTQYF. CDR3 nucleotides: TGTGCCAGCAGCTCAAGACGGGACTACAACACAGATACGCAGTATTTT. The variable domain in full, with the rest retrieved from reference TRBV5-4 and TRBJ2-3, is ETGVTQSPTHLIKTRGQQVTLRCSSQSGHNTVSWYQQALGQGPQFIFQYYREEENGRGNFPPRFSGLQFPNYSSELNVNALELDDSALYLCASSSRRDYNTDTQYFGPGTRLTVL.

The CDR3 DNA reads as TGCGCCAGCAGCTTGTTGCCGGGTTCCTACAATGAGCAGTTCTTC. Amino acid sequence: CASSLLPGSYNEQFF. This sequence joins TRBV5-1 and TRBJ2-1; D gene unclear. The V gene lost 1 base and the J gene lost 1 base, with 9 bases spanning the gap. The CDR3 loop spans 15 amino acids. Per germline, CDR1 SGHRS and CDR2 YFSETQ. Combining the CDR3 with reference TRBV5-1 and TRBJ2-1 gives the whole variable domain KAGVTQTPRYLIKTRGQQVTLSCSPISGHRSVSWYQQTPGQGLQFLFEYFSETQRNKGNFPGRFSGRQFSNSRSEMNVSTLELGDSALYLCASSLLPGSYNEQFFGPGTRLTVL.

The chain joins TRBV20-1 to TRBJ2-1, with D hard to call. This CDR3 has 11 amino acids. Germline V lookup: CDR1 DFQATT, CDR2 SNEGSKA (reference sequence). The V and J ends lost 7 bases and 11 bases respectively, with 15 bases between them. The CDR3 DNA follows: TGCAGTGTTATAGTGTCGGTGCAGCAGTTCTTC. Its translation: CSVIVSVQQFF.

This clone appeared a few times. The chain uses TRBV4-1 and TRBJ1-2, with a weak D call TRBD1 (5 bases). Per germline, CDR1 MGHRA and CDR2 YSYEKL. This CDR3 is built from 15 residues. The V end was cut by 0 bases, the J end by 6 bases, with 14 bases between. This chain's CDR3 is CASSQEFGQGNGYTF. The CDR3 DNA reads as TGCGCCAGCAGCCAAGAATTCGGCCAGGGAAATGGCTACACCTTC.

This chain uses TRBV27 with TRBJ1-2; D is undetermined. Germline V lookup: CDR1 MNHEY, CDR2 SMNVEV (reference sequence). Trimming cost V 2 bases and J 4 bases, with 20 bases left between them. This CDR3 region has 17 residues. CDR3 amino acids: CASSLRVGSLSGYGYTF. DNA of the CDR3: TGTGCCAGCAGTTTACGGGTCGGATCTTTATCGGGCTATGGCTACACCTTC.

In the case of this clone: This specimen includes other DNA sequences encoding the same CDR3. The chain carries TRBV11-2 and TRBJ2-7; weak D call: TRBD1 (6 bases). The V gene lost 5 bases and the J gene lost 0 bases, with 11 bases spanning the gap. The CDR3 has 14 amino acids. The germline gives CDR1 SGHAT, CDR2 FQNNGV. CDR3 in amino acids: CASSHGTSSYEQYF. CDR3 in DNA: TGTGCCAGCAGCCACGGGACAAGCTCCTACGAGCAGTACTTC.

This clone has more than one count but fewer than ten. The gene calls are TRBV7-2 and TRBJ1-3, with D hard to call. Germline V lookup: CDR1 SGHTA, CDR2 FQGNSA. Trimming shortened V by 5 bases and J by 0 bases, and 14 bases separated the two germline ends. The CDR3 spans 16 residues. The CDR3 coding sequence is TGTGCCAGCAGCCCCACCTCTTACAGCTCTGGAAACACCATATATTTT. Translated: CASSPTSYSSGNTIYF.

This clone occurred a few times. The CDR3 region has the DNA TGTGCCACCAGCAGCGGTAATAGGGGGAATAATCAGCCCCAGCATTTT. Its protein is CATSSGNRGNNQPQHF. The chain combines TRBV15 with TRBJ1-5; perhaps TRBD1 as D (6 bases). Germline V gene lookup returns CDR1 LNHNV and CDR2 YYDKDF (reference sequence). The length of the CDR3 is 16 residues. Trimming took off 3 bases at V and 4 bases at J, with 16 bases between the two ends.

DNA of the CDR3: TGCGCCAGCAGCTTGGTATCCCTAGCGGAAAGCTCCTACAATGAGCAGTTCTTC. This codes for CASSLVSLAESSYNEQFF. The genes are TRBV5-1 and TRBJ2-1, with 7 bases matching TRBD2. The germline V gene encodes CDR1 SGHRS and CDR2 YFSETQ. The CDR3 extends over 18 amino acids. V shed 0 bases and J 0 bases; nucleotides not matched to a gene: 9.